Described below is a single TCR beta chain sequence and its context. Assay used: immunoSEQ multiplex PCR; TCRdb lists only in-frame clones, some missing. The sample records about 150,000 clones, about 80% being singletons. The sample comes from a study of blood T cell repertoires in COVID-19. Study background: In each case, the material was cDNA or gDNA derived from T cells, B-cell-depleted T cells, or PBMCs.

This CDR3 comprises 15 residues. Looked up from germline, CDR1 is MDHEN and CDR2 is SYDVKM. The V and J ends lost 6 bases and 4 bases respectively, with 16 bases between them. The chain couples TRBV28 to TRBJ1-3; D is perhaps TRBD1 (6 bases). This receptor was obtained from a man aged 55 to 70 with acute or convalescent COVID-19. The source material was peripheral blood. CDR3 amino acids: CASRLTQGGGNTIYF. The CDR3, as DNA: TGTGCCAGCAGGCTGACACAGGGCGGCGGAAACACCATATATTTT.